Presented here are 17 T cell receptor beta chains from one specimen sequenced in a study of quantifying T cell responses using KT2 cells. Study context: TCR alpha and beta constant-region primers primed reverse transcription of RNA.

The cDNA 3' end received a ligated oligonucleotide with a UMI. First-round PCR used 3 to 4 cycles and beta primers RC1.1 and RC1.2 covering TRBC1 and TRBC2. TCRdb called the UMI-ligation and nested PCR reads again in MiXCR, with one record for every CDR3 protein. The table lists approximately 60,000 distinct CDR3 sequences, 9% to 15% of them singletons. Sequenced input: PBMCs spiked with cells of the T cell clone KT2. These receptors were obtained from a human donor.

This clonotype was observed a handful of times. The chain carries TRBV18 and TRBJ2-1; 10 bases line up with TRBD2. CDR3 size: 19 residues. CDR1 KGHSH and CDR2 LQKENI come from the germline V gene. The V segment lost 0 bases and the J segment 5 bases; nucleotides outside the gene matches: 13. The CDR3 is CASSPPLWSSGSSNNEQFF. The CDR3 DNA follows: TGTGCCAGCTCACCACCTCTCTGGTCTAGCGGGAGTTCAAACAATGAGCAGTTCTTC.

This clonotype was found a few times. The chain carries TRBV6-5 and TRBJ2-3; 9 nucleotides match TRBD1. After removal of 6 bases from V and 4 bases from J, the junction contained 8 bases not matched to a gene. Germline CDR1 and CDR2: MNHEY and SVGAGI. This CDR3 region has 15 residues. The CDR3 sequence is CASRNRDRAPDTQYF. The CDR3 coding sequence is TGTGCCAGCAGAAACCGGGACAGGGCCCCAGATACGCAGTATTTT.

This clonotype was observed a few times. The chain employs TRBV5-1 and TRBJ2-7, with D perhaps matching TRBD1 or TRBD2 (5 bases each). With 5 bases removed from V and 0 bases from J, the gap between germline ends came to 12 bases. The CDR3 has 14 residues. The germline V gene has CDR1 SGHRS and CDR2 YFSETQ. CDR3 protein: CASRPGAGSYEQYF. CDR3 nucleotide sequence: TGCGCCAGCAGACCCGGGGCCGGCTCCTACGAGCAGTACTTC.

The chain is built from TRBV6-1 and TRBJ1-3; D perhaps matches TRBD1 (5 bases). The length of the CDR3 is 14 residues. The germline V and J ends were trimmed by 2 bases and 3 bases, with 8 bases remaining between them. Germline V gene data show CDR1 as MNHNS and CDR2 as SASEGT. CDR3 coding DNA: TGTGCCAGCAGTGAAAGACAGCTTGGAAACACCATATATTTT. It specifies CASSERQLGNTIYF.

In its sample, this clonotype was seen a few times. The chain has TRBV5-1 and TRBJ2-3, with 10 bases lining up with TRBD2. The CDR3 length is 17 residues. V lost 1 base, J lost 3 bases, and 8 bases stayed unmatched. CDR1 and CDR2 (germline): SGHRS, YFSETQ. The CDR3 nucleotides are TGCGCCAGCAGCTTGAAGCTAGCGGGAGATGGTACAGATACGCAGTATTTT. It yields the protein CASSLKLAGDGTDTQYF.

This clonotype was recorded a few times. The gene calls are TRBV5-1 and TRBJ2-5; the D gene is possibly TRBD1 (6 bases). Trimming took 0 bases from V and 1 from J, leaving 10 bases between them. The length of the CDR3 is 15 residues. Germline CDR1 and CDR2: SGHRS and YFSETQ. The CDR3 region is CASSLERGSQETQYF. Written as DNA, the CDR3 is TGCGCCAGCAGCTTGGAGAGGGGGAGCCAAGAGACCCAGTACTTC.

This clonotype was seen ten or more times. V usage is TRBV6-6 and J usage is TRBJ1-4; D uncertain. The CDR3 is 15 amino acids. The germline V gene encodes CDR1 MNHNY and CDR2 SVGAGI (reference sequence). Trimming took off 6 bases at V and 3 bases at J, with 14 bases between the two ends. Here the CDR3 DNA reads TGTGCCAGCAGCCCTCGCTGGGAGCCTAATGAAAAACTGTTTTTT. Translating it yields CASSPRWEPNEKLFF.

V and J are TRBV29-1 and TRBJ2-7; D not resolved. V was clipped by 4 bases and J by 6 bases, with 16 bases between them. CDR3 size: 13 residues. Looked up from germline, CDR1 is SQVTM and CDR2 is ANQGSEA. CDR3 nucleotides: TGCAGCGTTGTGCGTGACCCAGGATCCGAGCAGTACTTC. Its translation is CSVVRDPGSEQYF.

This chain links TRBV2 with TRBJ2-6; D gene unclear. V shed 4 bases and J shed 0 bases, with 4 bases lying between them. CDR3 size: 14 residues. Looked up from germline, CDR1 is SNHLY and CDR2 is FYNNEI. Here the CDR3 DNA reads TGTGCCAGCAGTGGGTACTCTGGGGCCAACGTCCTGACTTTC. Translating gives CASSGYSGANVLTF.

This clonotype was counted ten times or more. The CDR3 reads CASSSDRFRGYTF. DNA for the CDR3: TGTGCCAGCAGCTCAGATCGATTTCGTGGCTACACCTTC. The V gene is TRBV7-9, the J gene TRBJ1-2; no clear D gene. Trimming took 4 bases from V and 7 from J, leaving 13 bases between them. The CDR3 has 13 amino acids. The germline CDR1 and CDR2 sequences are SEHNR and FQNEAQ (reference sequence).

This clonotype was picked up many times. The V gene is TRBV7-2, the J gene TRBJ2-3; D unresolved. V shed 8 bases and J shed 2 bases, with 11 bases lying between them. Germline V CDR1 and CDR2: SGHTA, FQGNSA. The CDR3 loop spans 13 amino acids. CDR3 sequence: CASLERLTDTQYF. The CDR3 region has the DNA TGTGCCAGCCTGGAGAGGCTCACAGATACGCAGTATTTT.

This clonotype has just a few counts. V and J are TRBV12-3 or TRBV12-4 and TRBJ1-4; TRBD1 is a possible D gene (6 bases). Trimming cost V 6 bases and J 8 bases, with 13 bases left between them. The CDR3 extends over 13 amino acids. CDR3 in amino acids: CASRLQGNEKLFF. The CDR3, as DNA: TGTGCCAGCAGGCTACAGGGAAACGAAAAACTGTTTTTT.

This chain uses TRBV6-2 or TRBV6-3 with TRBJ1-1; D call uncertain. The CDR3 is made up of 14 amino acids. Looked up from germline, CDR1 is MNHEY and CDR2 is SVGEGT. V was cut by 0 bases and J by 4 bases, with 9 bases left in between. The CDR3 sequence: CASSYSKIATEAFF. DNA of the CDR3: TGTGCCAGCAGTTACTCGAAAATTGCCACTGAAGCTTTCTTT.

There are many counts of this clonotype. V usage is TRBV5-1 and J usage is TRBJ2-3; no definite D call. This CDR3 region has 12 residues. Trimming left V 4 bases short and J 3 bases short, with 6 bases between. Germline assignment: CDR1 SGHRS and CDR2 YFSETQ. As DNA, the CDR3 is TGCGCCAGCAGCCCGGAAACAGATACGCAGTATTTT. Its protein is CASSPETDTQYF.

The rearrangement joins TRBV7-6 to TRBJ2-7; no clear D gene. V shed 5 bases and J shed 1 base, with 24 bases lying between them. The CDR3 covers 18 residues. Germline V CDR1 and CDR2: SGHVS, FNYEAQ. CDR3: CASSVLEPGVSASYEQYF. DNA for the CDR3: TGTGCCAGCAGCGTACTGGAACCTGGGGTGTCGGCTTCCTACGAGCAGTACTTC.

This clonotype was picked up many times. CDR3: CASGAGTGLGANVLTF. The CDR3 DNA reads TGTGCCAGCGGGGCCGGGACAGGGCTAGGGGCCAACGTCCTGACTTTC. The chain has TRBV12-3 or TRBV12-4 and TRBJ2-6; 9 positions match TRBD1. CDR3 length equals 16 residues. V lost 8 bases, J lost 4 bases, and 9 bases stayed unmatched.

In this sample, this clonotype turned up many times. The rearrangement links TRBV29-1 to TRBJ1-1; D is unresolved. Germline V gives CDR1 SQVTM, CDR2 ANQGSEA. V was clipped by 0 bases and J by 1 base, with 9 bases between them. The CDR3 contains 14 residues. The CDR3 loop is CSVEELGGNTEAFF. For the CDR3, the DNA is TGCAGCGTTGAAGAGCTGGGAGGGAACACTGAAGCTTTCTTT.